This T cell receptor (beta chain) originates from a study of T cells in Graves' hyperthyroidism and ophthalmopathy. Whole-study context: Peripheral blood was taken when the disease was first diagnosed, before any treatment began. Regarding the study as a whole: Using 13 V-J features, a model discriminated ophthalmopathy from stable hyperthyroidism.

This clonotype has at least ten counts. Its antigen remains unknown. What was amplified from RNA transcripts were TCR beta CDR3 regions. Initially, a first-round RT-PCR of the TCR CDR3 employed the HTBI primer set. Using its own MiXCR run on the multiplex PCR reads, TCRdb lists one record per CDR3 protein. This table holds about 360,000 distinct CDR3 sequences, roughly 13% found once. CDR1 and CDR2 (germline): KGHSH, LQKENI. The CDR3 sequence is 14 residues long. With 3 bases removed from V and 2 bases from J, the gap between germline ends came to 10 bases. Diagnoses rested on clinical symptoms, serum thyroxine and TRAb, thyroid ultrasound and orbital computed tomography.

The source is a man aged 30 to 45 with Graves' hyperthyroidism that later progressed to Graves' ophthalmopathy. The V call is TRBV18, the J call TRBJ1-1; D perhaps matches TRBD1 (6 bases). The material sequenced was blood. CDR3 region: CASSPLDSNTEAFF. The CDR3, as DNA: TGTGCCAGCTCACCTTTGGACAGCAACACTGAAGCTTTCTTT.